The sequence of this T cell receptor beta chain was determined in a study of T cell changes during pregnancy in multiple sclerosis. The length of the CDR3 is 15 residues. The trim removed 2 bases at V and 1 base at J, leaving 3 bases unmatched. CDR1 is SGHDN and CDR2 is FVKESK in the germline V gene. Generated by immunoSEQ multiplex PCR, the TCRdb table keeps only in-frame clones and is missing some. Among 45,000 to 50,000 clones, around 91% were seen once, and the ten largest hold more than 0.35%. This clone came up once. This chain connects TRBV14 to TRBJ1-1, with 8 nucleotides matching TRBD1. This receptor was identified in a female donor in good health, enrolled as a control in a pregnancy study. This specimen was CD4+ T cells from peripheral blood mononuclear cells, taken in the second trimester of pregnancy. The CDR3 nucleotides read TGTGCCAGCAGCCAAATCACAGGGGGGAACACTGAAGCTTTCTTT. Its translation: CASSQITGGNTEAFF.